These T cell receptor beta chains were read from a single sample in a study of T-cell memory formation after mild COVID-19. TCRdb fed the 5' RACE reads into MiXCR, producing one record per CDR3 protein. The sample contains 470,000 or so distinct CDR3 sequences, roughly 18% of which appear only once. What was sequenced was PBMCs or a T cell subset sorted from them (not recorded which). Receptor source: an adult woman who had mild COVID-19 (a few samples of this study predate the infection). Cell type and time point are not known. Both conserved end residues are part of each CDR3. Size tells how often a clone was seen (once, few, many) or the class of an expanded clone, and some rows leave it out.

size: .
J: TRBJ2-7
V: TRBV5-5
CDR3: CASSLDLNEQYF

size: few
J: TRBJ1-4
V: TRBV9
CDR3: CASSPPGRSEKLFF

size: .
J: TRBJ2-1
V: TRBV7-6
CDR3: CASSSQGLVAYNEQFF

size: .
J: TRBJ1-2
V: TRBV5-1
CDR3: CASSLEAGTPGYGYTF

size: .
J: TRBJ2-7
V: TRBV6-6
CDR3: CASRDRVTYEQYF

size: .
J: TRBJ1-2
V: TRBV20-1
CDR3: CSAWFGYGYTF

size: .
J: TRBJ1-1
V: TRBV30
CDR3: CAWSISTGKAFF

size: few
J: TRBJ2-3
V: TRBV24-1
CDR3: CATSPPGPLSSTDTQYF

size: .
J: TRBJ1-1
V: TRBV7-8
CDR3: CASSSRAMNTEAFF

size: .
J: TRBJ1-1
V: TRBV20-1
CDR3: CSARSQTSGADEAFF

size: many
J: TRBJ2-7
V: TRBV10-3
CDR3: CAIGSGFYEQYF

size: few
J: TRBJ2-7
V: TRBV3-1
CDR3: CASSQDKRNSYF

size: .
J: TRBJ1-1
V: TRBV10-3
CDR3: CAISEWELNTEAFF

size: .
J: TRBJ2-7
V: TRBV24-1
CDR3: CATSTAPTYEQYF

size: many
J: TRBJ2-7
V: TRBV6-2/TRBV6-3
CDR3: CASSTGTTGEQYF

size: many
J: TRBJ2-1
V: TRBV12-3/TRBV12-4
CDR3: CASSLRAGEYNEQFF

size: few
J: TRBJ2-7
V: TRBV20-1
CDR3: CSARDSASGGAYEQYF

size: few
J: TRBJ2-7
V: TRBV12-3/TRBV12-4
CDR3: CASSRGFASHGYF

size: many
J: TRBJ2-7
V: TRBV7-2
CDR3: CASSFRVGGSGYEQYF

size: .
J: TRBJ1-5
V: TRBV11-2
CDR3: CASSLGAGESGQPQHF

size: .
J: TRBJ2-7
V: TRBV20-1
CDR3: CSARDDSLVGQYF

size: few
J: TRBJ2-7
V: TRBV9
CDR3: CASSVDVTGVVEQYF

size: .
J: TRBJ1-1
V: TRBV7-6
CDR3: CASSPLDRQAFF

size: .
J: TRBJ1-5
V: TRBV20-1
CDR3: CSARRGGGQPQHF

size: few
J: TRBJ1-1
V: TRBV5-1
CDR3: CASRAGTMNTEAFF

size: few
J: TRBJ2-4
V: TRBV7-2
CDR3: CASTNLWYTSGRLAKNIQYF

size: .
J: TRBJ2-5
V: TRBV5-5
CDR3: CASSLSGGAGSGQYF

size: few
J: TRBJ1-5
V: TRBV6-1
CDR3: CASSTDRASNQPQHF

size: few
J: TRBJ2-6
V: TRBV5-5
CDR3: CASSTAGGNSGANVLTF

size: .
J: TRBJ1-1
V: TRBV18
CDR3: CASSPAEGNEAFF

size: many
J: TRBJ2-7
V: TRBV29-1
CDR3: CSVEGESSYEQYF

size: few
J: TRBJ1-5
V: TRBV5-1
CDR3: CASSLGPTGFNQPQHF

size: .
J: TRBJ1-1
V: TRBV5-1
CDR3: CASSRGQGRREAFF

size: .
J: TRBJ2-3
V: TRBV7-2
CDR3: CASSPHLGTDTQYF

size: few
J: TRBJ2-5
V: TRBV6-5
CDR3: CASTNFGAGQETQYF

size: .
J: TRBJ1-5
V: TRBV7-9
CDR3: CASSSEGAGNQPQHF

size: .
J: TRBJ2-7
V: TRBV25-1
CDR3: CASRGGGGSYEQYF

size: .
J: TRBJ2-1
V: TRBV4-1
CDR3: CASSSNVPYNEQFF

size: .
J: TRBJ1-1
V: TRBV12-3/TRBV12-4
CDR3: CASRGIRAAPTEAFF

size: .
J: TRBJ2-2
V: TRBV20-1
CDR3: CSARDQSESGLAYTGELFF

size: .
J: TRBJ1-1
V: TRBV7-9
CDR3: CASSLVTGGDEAFF

size: .
J: TRBJ1-5
V: TRBV12-3/TRBV12-4
CDR3: CASSSQSSGGVNQPQHF

size: few
J: TRBJ2-3
V: TRBV2
CDR3: CASQVGTTQYF

size: .
J: TRBJ1-5
V: TRBV19
CDR3: CASSRGTAGENQPQHF

size: .
J: TRBJ2-7
V: TRBV2
CDR3: CASISAGTGDFYEQYF

size: .
J: TRBJ2-1
V: TRBV12-3/TRBV12-4
CDR3: CASRMGQGRNEQFF

size: .
J: TRBJ1-1
V: TRBV11-2
CDR3: CASSLRGQPSTEAFF

size: few
J: TRBJ2-7
V: TRBV18
CDR3: CASSLGLTGGEQYF

size: .
J: TRBJ2-2
V: TRBV5-1
CDR3: CASSRDQPAGELFF

size: .
J: TRBJ2-1
V: TRBV7-2
CDR3: CASSLGPQGSYNEQFF

size: .
J: TRBJ1-4
V: TRBV7-6
CDR3: CASSPQGQGLEKLFF

size: few
J: TRBJ2-3
V: TRBV11-1
CDR3: CASSPSPRYTDTQYF

size: .
J: TRBJ2-7
V: TRBV4-1
CDR3: CASSHGDVSSYEQYF

size: .
J: TRBJ2-5
V: TRBV12-3/TRBV12-4
CDR3: CASSRTEGPQTQYF